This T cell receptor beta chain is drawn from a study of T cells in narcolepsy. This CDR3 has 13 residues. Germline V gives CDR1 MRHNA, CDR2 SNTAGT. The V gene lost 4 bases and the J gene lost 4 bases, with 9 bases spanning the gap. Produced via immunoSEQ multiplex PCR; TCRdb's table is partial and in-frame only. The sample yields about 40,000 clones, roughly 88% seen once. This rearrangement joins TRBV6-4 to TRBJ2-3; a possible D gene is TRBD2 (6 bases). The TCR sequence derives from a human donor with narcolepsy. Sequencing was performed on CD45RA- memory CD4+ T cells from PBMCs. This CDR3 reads CASSAGDSDTQYF. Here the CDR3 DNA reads TGTGCCAGCAGTGCGGGGGATTCAGATACGCAGTATTTT.